These 10 T cell receptor beta chains were sequenced from one sample in a study of blood T cell repertoires in COVID-19. The data were produced by immunoSEQ multiplex PCR, yet TCRdb's version contains in-frame clones alone and is incomplete. The top ten hold approximately 3% of the sample, which has 120,000 to 150,000 clones, 80% to 90% seen once. The sequencing input was peripheral blood. The receptors here all came from a woman aged 60-75 years with active COVID-19.

The rearrangement uses TRBV15 and TRBJ2-7; 10 bases map to TRBD2. V dropped 5 bases and J dropped 6; count of bases not matched to a gene: 13. The CDR3 runs 16 residues. Per germline, CDR1 LNHNV and CDR2 YYDKDF (reference sequence). The CDR3 protein is CATSQPTSGMRVEQYF. CDR3 DNA: TGTGCCACCAGCCAACCAACTAGCGGGATGAGGGTCGAGCAGTACTTC.

The chain has TRBV3-1 (or the pseudogene TRBV3-2) and TRBJ2-2; 7 bases line up with TRBD2. The CDR3 totals 17 residues. V was clipped by 2 bases and J by 1 base; unmatched bases: 7. Germline V lookup: CDR1 LGHDT, CDR2 YNNKEL (reference sequence). For the CDR3, the DNA is TGTGCCAGCAGCCAATATAGGACTAGGAGGAACACCGGGGAGCTGTTTTTT. This sequence encodes CASSQYRTRRNTGELFF.

The rearrangement joins TRBV27 to TRBJ1-6, with a tentative D call TRBD1 (6 bases). The germline V gene encodes CDR1 MNHEY and CDR2 SMNVEV (reference sequence). This CDR3 region has 14 residues. Deletions cut 8 bases from V and 8 bases from J, with 16 bases between. This chain's CDR3 is CASREQGTHSPLHF. CDR3 DNA sequence: TGTGCCAGCCGAGAACAGGGAACCCATTCACCCCTCCACTTT.

This rearrangement joins TRBV5-6 to TRBJ1-2; tentative D call: TRBD1 (6 bases). CDR1 and CDR2 from the germline V gene are SGHDT and YYEEEE. V lost 2 bases, J lost 4 bases, and 9 bases lay in between. This CDR3 is 13 amino acids long. The DNA of the CDR3 is TGTGCCAGCAGCTTCCAGGGGATCTATGGCTACACCTTC. Protein sequence: CASSFQGIYGYTF.

This chain uses TRBV30 with TRBJ1-3; D remains unclear. This CDR3 has 14 residues. Trimming left V 2 bases short and J 2 bases short, with 10 bases between. Germline V gene sequence: CDR1 GTSNPN, CDR2 SVGIG (reference sequence). CDR3 loop: CAWSIPGAGNTIYF. The CDR3 nucleotides are TGTGCCTGGAGTATCCCCGGGGCTGGAAACACCATATATTTT. The whole variable domain, remainder taken from reference TRBV30 and TRBJ1-3, is SQTIHQWPATLVQPVGSPLSLECTVEGTSNPNLYWYRQAAGRGLQLLFYSVGIGQISSEVPQNLSASRPQDRQFILSSKKLLLSDSGFYLCAWSIPGAGNTIYFGEGSWLTVV.

This clone has a single count. The DNA of the CDR3 is TGCGCCAGCAGCTTCTGGTTAGAGGCCGAGCAGTACTTC. Amino acids: CASSFWLEAEQYF. The chain has TRBV5-1 and TRBJ2-7; no definite D call. Trimming removed 2 bases at V and 6 bases at J, with 12 bases between. The germline gives CDR1 SGHRS, CDR2 YFSETQ. This CDR3 has 13 amino acids.

The chain is built from TRBV4-2 and TRBJ2-1, with TRBD2 matching 12 bases. V shed 4 bases and J 9 bases; nucleotides not matched to a gene: 16. Germline V gene sequence: CDR1 LGHNA, CDR2 YNFKEQ. CDR3 size: 18 residues. CDR3: CASSPRGQTSGRAGEQFF. The DNA for the CDR3 is TGTGCCAGCAGCCCGCGGGGACAGACTAGCGGGAGAGCTGGTGAGCAGTTCTTC.

The V gene is TRBV28, the J gene TRBJ2-1, with TRBD1 as a possible D gene (7 bases). CDR1 and CDR2 (germline): MDHEN, SYDVKM. The V end lost 3 bases, the J end lost 6 bases, and 15 bases lay between the germline ends. This CDR3 spans 15 amino acids. CDR3 amino acids: CASSFLRDRSNEQFF. The CDR3 nucleotides read TGTGCCAGCAGTTTCTTGCGGGACAGATCCAATGAGCAGTTCTTC.

This CDR3 reads CASSSLWTSGSSYEQYF. The CDR3, as DNA: TGTGCCAGCAGCTCACTATGGACTAGCGGGAGCTCCTACGAGCAGTACTTC. V and J are TRBV5-5 and TRBJ2-7, with 13 bases lining up with TRBD2. Trimming took 3 bases from V and 0 from J; bases not matched to a gene: 6. This CDR3 spans 17 amino acids. CDR1 SGHKS and CDR2 YYEKEE come from the germline V gene (reference sequence).

The chain recombines TRBV28 with TRBJ2-7; tentative D call: TRBD2 (6 bases). The CDR3 covers 15 residues. V lost 7 bases, J lost 2 bases, and 18 bases lay in between. Germline V gives CDR1 MDHEN, CDR2 SYDVKM. CDR3 amino acids: CASTKTGTGTYEQYF. CDR3 DNA sequence: TGTGCCAGCACCAAAACCGGGACTGGGACCTACGAGCAGTACTTC.